This T cell receptor (beta chain) is drawn from a study of cytomegalovirus exposure and HLA in healthy donors. This CDR3 region has 15 residues. CDR1 is SGHNT and CDR2 is YYREEE in the germline V gene (reference sequence). V lost 4 bases and J lost 2, with 15 bases in between. Findings and caveats of the study: A few of the chains that were CMV-associated were confirmed in vitro to be specific for CMV antigens.

The donors formed part of the approximately 120-subject validation cohort, distinct from the approximately 670-subject first cohort. Assay used: immunoSEQ multiplex PCR; TCRdb lists only in-frame clones, some missing. The profile covers about 150,000 clones, with over 80% appearing a single time and over 5% taken by the ten largest. Details on this clone: Its antigen is still unknown.

The chain recombines TRBV5-4 with TRBJ1-2, with D maybe TRBD1 (5 bases). This clonotype was obtained from a woman aged 30 to 39 in good health and CMV-seropositive. Sequenced sample: PBMCs. The CDR3 is CASSPAGGRNYGYTF. The CDR3 coding sequence is TGTGCCAGCAGCCCCGCGGGGGGTAGAAACTATGGCTACACCTTC.